The entry below describes one TCR beta chain. Its target is unknown. The data stem from a study of cytomegalovirus exposure and HLA in healthy donors. General observations from the study: The authors assumed roughly uniform sequencing depth across donors for presence/absence analyses. Other equally common chains were less clonally expanded than HLA-associated TCR beta chains, a later analysis showed. In an earlier analysis, about 87% or about 30%: the productive usage of most TCR beta V segments.

13 Jbeta primers and 60 Vbeta primers were used for the PCR. Clones were sequenced by immunoSEQ multiplex PCR, and TCRdb holds only the in-frame ones, with some missing. The sample is made up of about 48,000 clones, and the top ten hold 2% to 2.5% of it. The CDR3 loop spans 14 amino acids. The V end lost 2 bases, the J end lost 2 bases, and 10 bases lay between the germline ends. CDR1 MNHEY and CDR2 SMNVEV come from the germline V gene (reference sequence). Sequenced sample: PBMCs. The source of this sequence is a woman in her 40s in good health and CMV-seronegative. This sequence joins TRBV27 and TRBJ2-7; possibly TRBD2 for D (6 bases). Written as DNA, the CDR3 is TGTGCCAGCAGTTTACGTTCTAGCGCCTACGAGCAGTACTTC. Translating it yields CASSLRSSAYEQYF.